The TCR beta chain described here comes from a study of liver allograft versus peripheral blood T cells. Study at large: Recipients' peripheral blood served as the comparator for T cell receptor repertoires in transplanted livers.

The ends lost 0 bases at V and 13 bases at J; junction bases unmatched: 8. This CDR3 contains 14 residues. The study, taken as a whole, reports: Reportedly, the T cell receptor repertoires present inside liver allografts differed from those in peripheral blood.

TCRdb reanalysed the reads using MiXCR and keeps one entry per CDR3 protein. The sample lists about 16,000 distinct CDR3 sequences; around 23% were seen once. On this clonotype itself: Its antigen is still unknown.

The chain has TRBV12-3 or TRBV12-4 and TRBJ2-2, with TRBD1 matching over 7 bases. This sequence was found in a human patient who had a liver transplant. These T cells may partly come from the graft donor. CDR3 loop: CASSLAVWDSGLFF. The CDR3, as DNA: TGTGCCAGCAGTTTAGCGGTTTGGGACAGCGGGCTGTTTTTT.